Given below is one T cell receptor (beta chain) in context. Its antigen remains unidentified. This CDR3 is 15 amino acids long. The V and J ends lost 5 bases and 8 bases, in that order; junction bases with no gene match: 7. Germline V gene data show CDR1 as MNHEY and CDR2 as SVGEGT. The data are from a study of prognosis after radiotherapy for stage I lung cancer. By two-round multiplex PCR, the TCR beta CDR3 was amplified from genomic DNA. Primers specific to each TRBV and TRBJ gene drove first-round PCR. TCRdb reanalysed the multiplex PCR reads using MiXCR and keeps one entry per CDR3 protein. Here the sample spans about 35,000 distinct CDR3 sequences, 34% being singletons. Notes on the study in general: Unique TCR clone counts dropped after stereotactic body radiation therapy, from a median of around 10,000 to 6,900.

The sequences come from PBMCs, collected before or after stereotactic body radiation therapy (not recorded which). This chain joins TRBV6-2 or TRBV6-3 and TRBJ2-1; 12 bases align to TRBD2. This TCR was sampled from a donor over 45 with non-small cell lung cancer. CDR3 residues: CASSEWTSGKDEQFF. As DNA, the CDR3 is TGTGCCAGCAGTGAATGGACTAGCGGGAAGGATGAGCAGTTCTTC.